One sample yielded the 13 T cell receptor beta chains listed below, sequenced in a study of human versus mouse CDR3 diversity and MHC coevolution. The assay was immunoSEQ multiplex PCR, and TCRdb's table has in-frame clones only and misses some. Among fewer than 80,000 clones listed, around 92% were seen once. The sample was naive CD4+ T cells from blood. Subset here: CD45RO-negative CD62L-positive naive CD4 T cells. These receptors were obtained from a person aged 30-69 years in good health.

V is TRBV6-1 and J is TRBJ2-7; 8 bases are shared with TRBD2. This CDR3 spans 15 amino acids. Looked up from germline, CDR1 is MNHNS and CDR2 is SASEGT. With 10 bases clipped from V and 1 base from J, the junction kept 12 bases outside the gene matches. CDR3 nucleotides: TGTGCCACAGTGACAACGGGGGGGGGATCCTACGAGCAGTACTTC. This codes for CATVTTGGGSYEQYF.

CDR3 nucleotides: TGTGCCAGCAGCTTAAGGGGGCAAGCTAGCACAGATACGCAGTATTTT. It specifies CASSLRGQASTDTQYF. This chain uses TRBV7-3 with TRBJ2-3, with a tentative D call TRBD1 (6 bases). The CDR3 loop spans 16 amino acids. The germline V and J ends were trimmed by 1 base and 0 bases, with 11 bases remaining between them. From germline, CDR1 is SGHTA and CDR2 FQGTGA.

The V and J genes are TRBV6-1 and TRBJ2-7; D perhaps matches TRBD2 (5 bases). CDR1 is MNHNS, CDR2 SASEGT, per germline. Trimming took 1 base from V and 12 from J, leaving 16 bases between them. The CDR3 loop spans 13 amino acids. CDR3 sequence: CASSEEGSLRPYF. The CDR3 coding sequence is TGTGCCAGCAGTGAAGAAGGGAGCCTCCGTCCGTACTTC.

This sequence joins TRBV28 and TRBJ2-5; D remains ambiguous. The CDR3 consists of 14 residues. From germline, CDR1 is MDHEN and CDR2 SYDVKM. V was clipped by 3 bases and J by 1 base, with 9 bases between them. The CDR3 protein is CASSLGRFQETQYF. The CDR3 DNA reads TGTGCCAGCAGTTTGGGCAGGTTCCAAGAGACCCAGTACTTC.

The chain recombines TRBV5-5 with TRBJ2-1, with D possibly matching TRBD2 (5 bases). Germline V gene data show CDR1 as SGHKS and CDR2 as YYEKEE (reference sequence). V lost 0 bases, J lost 0 bases, and 7 bases lay in between. This CDR3 is 15 amino acids long. CDR3 residues: CASSLASPSYNEQFF. The CDR3 nucleotides are TGTGCCAGCAGCTTGGCTAGCCCCTCCTACAATGAGCAGTTCTTC. The variable domain in full, with the rest retrieved from reference TRBV5-5 and TRBJ2-1, is DAGVTQSPTHLIKTRGQQVTLRCSPISGHKSVSWYQQVLGQGPQFIFQYYEKEERGRGNFPDRFSARQFPNYSSELNVNALLLGDSALYLCASSLASPSYNEQFFGPGTRLTVL.

The chain combines TRBV25-1 with TRBJ1-6; D gene uncertain. Germline V lookup: CDR1 MGHDK, CDR2 SYGVNS. Trimming took off 6 bases at V and 6 bases at J, with 15 bases between the two ends. The CDR3 runs to 15 residues. CDR3 nucleotides: TGTGCCAGCAGACCTTCCGGGATCGGTAATTCACCCCTCCACTTT. Translation: CASRPSGIGNSPLHF.

This clone is a singleton in its sample. This sequence joins TRBV20-1 and TRBJ1-2; a weak D match, TRBD1 (6 bases). Deletions cut 5 bases from V and 6 bases from J, with 10 bases between. Germline values: CDR1 DFQATT, CDR2 SNEGSKA (reference sequence). The CDR3 covers 11 residues. The DNA of the CDR3 is TGCAGTGCTGCAGGGGTTAATGGCTACACCTTC. This encodes CSAAGVNGYTF.

This chain uses TRBV19 with TRBJ2-7; TRBD2 is a possible D gene (6 bases). Germline lookup yields CDR1 LNHDA and CDR2 SQIVND (reference sequence). The CDR3 runs 12 residues. Deletions cut 5 bases from V and 6 bases from J, with 11 bases between. CDR3 sequence: CASSLGGREQYF. CDR3 coding DNA: TGTGCCAGTAGTTTGGGGGGTCGCGAGCAGTACTTC.

The chain couples TRBV7-6 to TRBJ2-7, with D maybe TRBD1 (6 bases). Germline CDR1 is SGHVS and CDR2 is FNYEAQ. Trimming removed 1 base at V and 2 bases at J, with 18 bases between. This CDR3 is 17 amino acids long. The CDR3 here is CASSLGDPRTATYEQYF. The CDR3 DNA follows: TGTGCCAGCAGCTTAGGAGACCCAAGGACAGCGACCTACGAGCAGTACTTC.

The chain recombines TRBV19 with TRBJ1-5, with a possible D match to TRBD1 (5 bases). The V end lost 8 bases, the J end lost 5 bases, and 19 bases lay between the germline ends. The CDR3 is made up of 15 amino acids. Per germline, CDR1 LNHDA and CDR2 SQIVND (reference sequence). CDR3 nucleotides: TGTGCCAGTCGGGGGGACGAACGGATCTATCAGCCCCAGCATTTT. This codes for CASRGDERIYQPQHF. The whole variable domain, remainder taken from reference TRBV19 and TRBJ1-5, is DGGITQSPKYLFRKEGQNVTLSCEQNLNHDAMYWYRQDPGQGLRLIYYSQIVNDFQKGDIAEGYSVSREKKESFPLTVTSAQKNPTAFYLCASRGDERIYQPQHFGDGTRLSIL.

The chain uses TRBV28 and TRBJ2-5, with D possibly being TRBD2 (5 bases). The germline V gene has CDR1 MDHEN and CDR2 SYDVKM. The CDR3 totals 13 residues. V gave up 5 bases and J gave up 7 bases, with 14 bases separating them. The CDR3 DNA reads as TGTGCCAGCAGTGAGGGAGTAGAGGTGACCCAGTACTTC. As protein: CASSEGVEVTQYF.

The V call is TRBV2, the J call TRBJ2-5; a weak D match, TRBD2 (6 bases). The CDR3 length is 17 residues. Trimming took 6 bases from V and 2 from J, leaving 22 bases between them. From germline, CDR1 is SNHLY and CDR2 FYNNEI. The CDR3 DNA reads TGTGCCAGCAGGAAGCGCCAACTAACAGGAGGGCAAGAGACCCAGTACTTC. As protein: CASRKRQLTGGQETQYF.

The rearrangement links TRBV15 to TRBJ1-1; D unclear. Per germline, CDR1 LNHNV and CDR2 YYDKDF (reference sequence). V shed 2 bases and J shed 2 bases, with 12 bases lying between them. This CDR3 is built from 15 residues. CDR3 sequence (DNA): TGTGCCACCAGCAGAACTTACGAGGCAAACACTGAAGCTTTCTTT. Its translation is CATSRTYEANTEAFF.